These 32 T cell receptor beta chains share one sample of origin, sequenced in a study of cytomegalovirus exposure and HLA in healthy donors. The PCR ran on 60 Vbeta and 13 Jbeta primers. Clones were sequenced by immunoSEQ multiplex PCR, and TCRdb holds only the in-frame ones, with some missing. The table shows a few hundred thousand clones, with 60% to 80% occurring only once. Specimen: PBMCs. These receptors were collected from a man aged 18 to 30 in good health and CMV-seronegative.

The CDR3 DNA reads as TGTGCCAGCAGCCGGTCGGGGAGAGGGGGCCAAGAGACCCAGTACTTC. Its translation: CASSRSGRGGQETQYF. The V call is TRBV5-4, the J call TRBJ2-5; D possibly corresponds to TRBD1 (6 bases). V was trimmed by 4 bases and J by 1 base, leaving 17 bases between them. The CDR3 has 16 amino acids. CDR1 SGHNT and CDR2 YYREEE come from the germline V gene (reference sequence).

The J gene is TRBJ2-2, the V gene TRBV11-2, with 7 bases matching TRBD2. From germline, CDR1 is SGHAT and CDR2 FQNNGV. J lost 7 bases, V lost 1 base, and 12 bases had no gene match. This CDR3 region has 17 residues. CDR3 loop: CASSLVAGGRSVGELFF. Here the CDR3 DNA reads TGTGCCAGCAGCTTAGTGGCGGGCGGGAGATCCGTCGGGGAGCTGTTTTTT. The variable domain in full, with the rest retrieved from reference TRBV11-2 and TRBJ2-2, is EAGVAQSPRYKIIEKRQSVAFWCNPISGHATLYWYQQILGQGPKLLIQFQNNGVVDDSQLPKDRFSAERLKGVDSTLKIQPAKLEDSAVYLCASSLVAGGRSVGELFFGEGSRLTVL.

The rearrangement links TRBV2 to TRBJ1-1, with D hard to call. This CDR3 region has 13 residues. Trimming removed 6 bases from V and 5 bases from J, with 13 bases in between. CDR1 and CDR2 (germline): SNHLY, FYNNEI. CDR3 loop: CASRTGIQTEAFF. For the CDR3, the DNA is TGTGCCAGCAGGACCGGGATCCAGACTGAAGCTTTCTTT.

The chain employs TRBV7-3 and TRBJ2-5; 10 bases are shared with TRBD2. In germline, CDR1 is SGHTA, CDR2 FQGTGA. The CDR3 runs to 16 residues. The V segment lost 5 bases and the J segment 4 bases; nucleotides outside the gene matches: 10. Here the CDR3 DNA reads TGTGCCAGCAGCCCCAAAGCGGGGGGGCTTGGAGAGACCCAGTACTTC. Its translation is CASSPKAGGLGETQYF.

This clone was found once. This chain joins TRBV4-2 and TRBJ2-4; D is perhaps TRBD2 (5 bases). The CDR3 covers 20 residues. V was trimmed by 0 bases and J by 0 bases, leaving 21 bases between them. Germline V gene data show CDR1 as LGHNA and CDR2 as YNFKEQ. The CDR3 DNA is TGTGCCAGCAGCCAAGATCCCCCTGACTACTTTTATCTAGCCAAAAACATTCAGTACTTC. This encodes CASSQDPPDYFYLAKNIQYF.

This clone has a single count. The J gene is TRBJ1-1, the V gene TRBV7-3; D not certain. Germline CDR1 is SGHTA and CDR2 is FQGTGA. The CDR3 extends over 13 amino acids. V was clipped by 3 bases and J by 2 bases, with 7 bases between them. CDR3 residues: CASSFSVNTEAFF. DNA of the CDR3: TGTGCCAGCAGCTTTAGCGTTAACACTGAAGCTTTCTTT.

This sequence joins TRBV19 and TRBJ2-2, with TRBD2 identical over 9 bases. The ends lost 11 bases at V and 0 bases at J; junction bases unmatched: 4. Germline loops: CDR1 LNHDA, CDR2 SQIVND (reference sequence). The CDR3 loop spans 14 amino acids. Here the CDR3 reads CAGRLAANTGELFF. The CDR3 region has the DNA TGTGCCGGTCGACTAGCGGCGAACACCGGGGAGCTGTTTTTT.

The chain recombines TRBV28 with TRBJ2-5, with D maybe TRBD1 (7 bases). CDR1 MDHEN and CDR2 SYDVKM come from the germline V gene. The CDR3 length is 16 residues. Trimming pared 7 bases from V and 2 bases from J, leaving 20 bases between. CDR3 DNA sequence: TGTGCCAGCACTTCAGGGGGAGGCAGGGGTCAAGAGACCCAGTACTTC. Residues: CASTSGGGRGQETQYF. The full variable domain, its missing parts supplied by reference TRBV28 and TRBJ2-5, is DVKVTQSSRYLVKRTGEKVFLECVQDMDHENMFWYRQDPGLGLRLIYFSYDVKMKEKGDIPEGYSVSREKKERFSLILESASTNQTSMYLCASTSGGGRGQETQYFGPGTRLLVL.

This clone was detected only a few times. J is TRBJ2-3 and V is TRBV29-1; D might be TRBD2 (6 bases). V gave up 6 bases and J gave up 2 bases, with 15 bases separating them. The CDR3 consists of 14 residues. The V gene's germline CDR1 is SQVTM and CDR2 ANQGSEA. The CDR3 here is CSVPGEPLTDTQYF. In DNA form, the CDR3 reads TGCAGCGTCCCGGGAGAACCCCTCACAGATACGCAGTATTTT.

This chain connects TRBV9 to TRBJ1-5, with D possibly matching TRBD1 (5 bases). The CDR3 has 15 amino acids. CDR1 is SGDLS, CDR2 YYNGEE, per germline. Trimming took 0 bases from V and 3 from J, leaving 10 bases between them. This CDR3 is CASSVEDSDNQPQHF. The CDR3 nucleotides read TGTGCCAGCAGCGTAGAAGACAGCGACAATCAGCCCCAGCATTTT.

The V gene is TRBV15, the J gene TRBJ2-1; tentative D call: TRBD1 (6 bases). V gave up 0 bases and J gave up 4 bases, with 13 bases separating them. The CDR3 runs to 16 residues. CDR1 and CDR2 (germline): LNHNV, YYDKDF (reference sequence). CDR3 residues: CATSREKRQEYNEQFF. The CDR3 DNA reads TGTGCCACCAGCAGAGAGAAGAGACAGGAATACAATGAGCAGTTCTTC.

The chain links TRBV5-6 to TRBJ2-1; 13 bases align to TRBD2. Looked up from germline, CDR1 is SGHDT and CDR2 is YYEEEE. Germline trimming cut 2 bases from V and 9 bases from J; bases unmatched to any gene: 5. The CDR3 is made up of 15 amino acids. The CDR3 protein is CASSLLAGGPSEQFF. In nucleotides, the CDR3 is TGTGCCAGCAGCTTACTAGCGGGGGGGCCGAGTGAGCAGTTCTTC.

V usage is TRBV7-9 and J usage is TRBJ1-3; TRBD1 agrees at 7 bases. V shed 6 bases, J shed 4 bases, and the junction held 9 bases outside the gene matches. Germline values: CDR1 SEHNR, CDR2 FQNEAQ (reference sequence). This CDR3 contains 15 residues. As DNA, the CDR3 is TGTGCCAGCAGTTATGAGGGGGCGCAGGGAAACACCATATATTTT. Its translation is CASSYEGAQGNTIYF.

J is TRBJ2-3 and V is TRBV7-3, with D possibly TRBD2 on 5 matching bases. The germline gives CDR1 SGHTA, CDR2 FQGTGA. Trimming cost V 2 bases and J 4 bases, with 10 bases left between them. The length of the CDR3 is 14 residues. CDR3 sequence: CASSLEASPDTQYF. The CDR3 bases are TGTGCCAGCAGCTTAGAGGCTAGCCCAGATACGCAGTATTTT.

This chain uses TRBV10-3 with TRBJ2-7; TRBD2 agrees at 8 bases. Germline V CDR1 and CDR2: ENHRY, SYGVKD. The CDR3 runs 16 residues. V dropped 7 bases and J dropped 7; count of bases not matched to a gene: 18. The CDR3 coding sequence is TGTGCCATCACCGATCCGGACGCGGGAGGAGGGAATGAGCAGTACTTC. Amino acid sequence: CAITDPDAGGGNEQYF.

The V and J genes are TRBV7-2 and TRBJ2-1; D not resolved. Per the germline V gene, CDR1 is SGHTA and CDR2 is FQGNSA. Trimming cost V 1 base and J 0 bases, with 13 bases left between them. CDR3 length equals 17 residues. DNA of the CDR3: TGTGCCAGCAGCTTAGTACTCTCAGGAAACTCCTACAATGAGCAGTTCTTC. Its protein is CASSLVLSGNSYNEQFF.

The CDR3 reads CASSYEGRIPANVLTF. In DNA, the CDR3 is TGTGCCAGTAGTTACGAGGGTCGAATCCCGGCCAACGTCCTGACTTTC. The chain uses TRBV19 and TRBJ2-6, with D possibly TRBD2 on 5 matching bases. With 5 bases removed from V and 6 bases from J, the gap between germline ends came to 17 bases. This CDR3 contains 16 residues. The germline V gene encodes CDR1 LNHDA and CDR2 SQIVND (reference sequence). Using reference TRBV19 and TRBJ2-6 for the parts outside the CDR3, the full variable domain is DGGITQSPKYLFRKEGQNVTLSCEQNLNHDAMYWYRQDPGQGLRLIYYSQIVNDFQKGDIAEGYSVSREKKESFPLTVTSAQKNPTAFYLCASSYEGRIPANVLTFGAGSRLTVL.

This sequence joins TRBV7-2 and TRBJ2-5; TRBD2 agrees at 12 bases. The ends lost 5 bases at V and 5 bases at J; junction bases unmatched: 9. CDR1 is SGHTA, CDR2 FQGNSA, per germline. This CDR3 contains 16 residues. DNA of the CDR3: TGTGCCAGCAGCCCCCCTGGACTAGCGGGGCGGGAGACCCAGTACTTC. This gives the protein CASSPPGLAGRETQYF.

A few counts support this clone. Mismatch with germline at one junction end may stem from a read error. The rearrangement joins TRBV7-9 to TRBJ2-3, with D perhaps TRBD1 (5 bases). The CDR3 extends over 15 amino acids. Per the germline V gene, CDR1 is SEHNR and CDR2 is FQNEAQ (reference sequence). CDR3 in DNA: TGTTCCAGCAGCTTAGGAGACAGCCACACAGATACGCAGTATTTT. Translated, it gives CSSSLGDSHTDTQYF.

The rearrangement joins TRBV9 to TRBJ2-5, with 7 bases matching TRBD2. Germline loops: CDR1 SGDLS, CDR2 YYNGEE. V gave up 2 bases and J gave up 5 bases; unmatched junction bases: 3. The CDR3 covers 13 residues. CDR3: CASSVGGKETQYF. The DNA for the CDR3 is TGTGCCAGCAGCGTCGGGGGGAAGGAGACCCAGTACTTC. The variable domain in full, with the rest retrieved from reference TRBV9 and TRBJ2-5, is DSGVTQTPKHLITATGQRVTLRCSPRSGDLSVYWYQQSLDQGLQFLIQYYNGEERAKGNILERFSAQQFPDLHSELNLSSLELGDSALYFCASSVGGKETQYFGPGTRLLVL.

The chain joins TRBV30 to TRBJ2-7; 14 bases are shared with TRBD2. The germline gives CDR1 GTSNPN, CDR2 SVGIG (reference sequence). This CDR3 has 15 residues. With V trimmed by 2 bases and J by 3 bases, 3 bases remained unmatched. The CDR3 is CAWSKGLAGVYEQYF. CDR3 bases: TGTGCCTGGAGTAAGGGACTAGCGGGAGTCTACGAGCAGTACTTC.

The chain is built from TRBV7-3 and TRBJ2-1; TRBD2 matches at 7 bases. CDR3 size: 18 residues. The V gene's germline CDR1 is SGHTA and CDR2 FQGTGA. J was trimmed by 5 bases and V by 1 base; bases with no gene match: 14. The CDR3 sequence: CASSLNPFSVAGHNEQFF. CDR3 sequence (DNA): TGTGCCAGCAGCTTAAACCCCTTTTCGGTAGCGGGCCACAATGAGCAGTTCTTC.

Only a few counts were recorded for this clone. This chain uses TRBV30 with TRBJ2-5; 10 positions match TRBD2. Judging by the DNA end, TRBJ2-7 fits better; the J call may be wrong. This CDR3 is 16 amino acids long. From germline, CDR1 is GTSNPN and CDR2 SVGIG (reference sequence). The CDR3 loop is CAWSRQSGLAFHEQYF. CDR3 nucleotide sequence: TGTGCCTGGAGTCGGCAATCGGGACTAGCGTTCCACGAGCAGTACTTC.

J is TRBJ1-2 and V is TRBV7-9; 9 bases are shared with TRBD1. The length of the CDR3 is 17 residues. V lost 1 base to trimming and J lost 5 bases; unmatched junction nucleotides: 11. Germline-derived CDR1 and CDR2 are SEHNR and FQNEAQ (reference sequence). Here the CDR3 DNA reads TGTGCCAGCAGCTTAGGCGCCCCGGGACAGGGCCAATATGGCTACACCTTC. It specifies CASSLGAPGQGQYGYTF.

Concerning this clone: Additional DNA sequences in this sample encode the identical CDR3. The chain recombines TRBV25-1 with TRBJ1-6; tentative D call: TRBD1 (5 bases). The CDR3 loop spans 13 amino acids. The ends were cut back, 4 bases at V and 7 bases at J, with 8 bases in the middle. Germline V gives CDR1 MGHDK, CDR2 SYGVNS. The CDR3 spells CASSAGNNSPLHF. The CDR3 DNA follows: TGTGCCAGCAGTGCAGGGAACAATTCACCCCTCCACTTT.

This clone has a handful of counts. One end of the junction fails to match germline, which may point to a read error. The rearrangement uses TRBV13 and TRBJ2-3; D possibly corresponds to TRBD1 (6 bases). From germline, CDR1 is PRHDT and CDR2 FYEKMQ (reference sequence). CDR3 size: 12 residues. The CDR3 loop reads CASSIIQGTVDF. CDR3 DNA: TGTGCCAGCAGCATAATCCAGGGGACGGTGGATTTT. The full variable domain, completed using reference TRBV13 and TRBJ2-3, is AAGVIQSPRHLIKEKRETATLKCYPIPRHDTVYWYQQGPGQDPQFLISFYEKMQSDKGSIPDRFSAQQFSDYHSELNMSSLELGDSALYFCASSIIQGTVDFGPGTRLTVL.

The CDR3 bases are TGTGCCAGCAGCTCTGGACTAGCGGGGGCCTACGAGCAGTACTTC. Encoded protein: CASSSGLAGAYEQYF. The V call is TRBV7-8, the J call TRBJ2-7, with 13 bases lining up with TRBD2. This CDR3 is built from 15 residues. CDR1 SGHVS and CDR2 FQNEAQ come from the germline V gene. V trimming: 4 bases; J trimming: 2 bases; junction bases outside the gene matches: 2.

J is TRBJ2-7 and V is TRBV28, with TRBD2 as a possible D gene (5 bases). Germline lookup yields CDR1 MDHEN and CDR2 SYDVKM. V was clipped by 1 base and J by 2 bases, with 12 bases between them. CDR3 length: 15 residues. The CDR3: CASSLSRDLPYEQYF. The CDR3 bases are TGTGCCAGCAGTTTATCCCGGGATTTACCCTACGAGCAGTACTTC. Full variable domain (rest looked up from reference TRBV28 and TRBJ2-7): DVKVTQSSRYLVKRTGEKVFLECVQDMDHENMFWYRQDPGLGLRLIYFSYDVKMKEKGDIPEGYSVSREKKERFSLILESASTNQTSMYLCASSLSRDLPYEQYFGPGTRLTVT.

The chain carries TRBV4-3 and TRBJ2-7, with D perhaps TRBD1 (6 bases). V was trimmed by 3 bases and J by 3 bases, leaving 15 bases between them. Germline-derived CDR1 and CDR2 are LGHNA and YSLEER. This CDR3 contains 15 residues. The chain's CDR3 is CASSQEGGQNYEQYF. The CDR3 DNA reads as TGCGCCAGCAGCCAGGAAGGAGGACAGAACTACGAGCAGTACTTC.

The rearrangement joins TRBV18 to TRBJ2-5; 8 positions match TRBD2. The V gene end was trimmed by 2 bases and the J gene end by 7 bases; junction bases not matched to a gene: 6. Germline assignment: CDR1 KGHSH and CDR2 LQKENI. CDR3 length: 14 amino acids. CDR3 sequence reads: CASSPTTSEATQYF. The DNA for the CDR3 is TGTGCCAGCTCACCAACGACTAGCGAGGCGACCCAGTACTTC.

The chain joins TRBV19 to TRBJ2-7; 8 bases are a match to TRBD1. The junction had 7 bases not matched to a gene; V was cut back by 7 bases and J by 2 bases. Germline V gene data show CDR1 as LNHDA and CDR2 as SQIVND (reference sequence). This CDR3 is 14 amino acids long. DNA for the CDR3: TGTGCCAGTACGAGGACAGGGACCCCCTACGAGCAGTACTTC. Translated: CASTRTGTPYEQYF.

The J gene is TRBJ1-4, the V gene TRBV11-3; D is possibly TRBD1 (5 bases). The CDR3 spans 17 residues. In germline, CDR1 is SGHNT, CDR2 YENEEA. The V and J ends lost 1 base and 8 bases respectively, with 20 bases between them. Here the CDR3 DNA reads TGTGCCAGCAGCTTAGGAGCCACAAGGACGGGGGAAGAAAAACTGTTTTTT. It translates to CASSLGATRTGEEKLFF.